This T cell receptor (beta chain) was documented in a study of early T cells in non-severe SARS-CoV-2 infection. Per the germline V gene, CDR1 is SGHRS and CDR2 is YFSETQ. The CDR3 has 18 amino acids. In this sample, this clonotype turned up many times. Mismatch with germline at one junction end may stem from a read error. The TCR library protocol attached unique molecular identifiers to the individual cDNA molecules. TCRdb re-derived calls from the 5' RACE reads in MiXCR, one entry per CDR3 protein. The top ten clones hold over 1.5% of a sample with roughly 65,000 distinct CDR3 sequences, 9% to 15% of them seen once.

The sample consisted of whole blood. The clonotype was recovered from an adult who was a healthcare worker with PCR-confirmed SARS-CoV-2 infection or an uninfected control (not recorded which). The rearrangement uses TRBV5-1 and TRBJ1-4; 11 bases agree with TRBD1. This CDR3 reads CASSLIRTGGYAKEKLFF. DNA of the CDR3: TGCGCCAGCAGCTTGATTCGGACAGGGGGCTATGCTAAGGAAAAACTGTTTTTT.